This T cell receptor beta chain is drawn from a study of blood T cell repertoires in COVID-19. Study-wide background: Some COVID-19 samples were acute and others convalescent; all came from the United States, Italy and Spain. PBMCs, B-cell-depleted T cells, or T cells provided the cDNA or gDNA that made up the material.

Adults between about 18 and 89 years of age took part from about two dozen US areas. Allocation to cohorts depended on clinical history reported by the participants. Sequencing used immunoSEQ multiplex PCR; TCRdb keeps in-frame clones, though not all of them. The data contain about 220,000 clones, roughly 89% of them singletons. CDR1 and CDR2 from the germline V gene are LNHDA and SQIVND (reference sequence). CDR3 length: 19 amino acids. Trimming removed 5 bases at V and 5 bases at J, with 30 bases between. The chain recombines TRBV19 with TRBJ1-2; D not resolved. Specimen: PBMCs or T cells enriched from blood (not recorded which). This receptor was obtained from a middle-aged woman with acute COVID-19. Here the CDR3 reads CASSVPFQRVSTSQYGYTF. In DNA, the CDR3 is TGTGCCAGTAGTGTCCCCTTTCAGCGCGTTAGCACCAGCCAGTATGGCTACACCTTC.